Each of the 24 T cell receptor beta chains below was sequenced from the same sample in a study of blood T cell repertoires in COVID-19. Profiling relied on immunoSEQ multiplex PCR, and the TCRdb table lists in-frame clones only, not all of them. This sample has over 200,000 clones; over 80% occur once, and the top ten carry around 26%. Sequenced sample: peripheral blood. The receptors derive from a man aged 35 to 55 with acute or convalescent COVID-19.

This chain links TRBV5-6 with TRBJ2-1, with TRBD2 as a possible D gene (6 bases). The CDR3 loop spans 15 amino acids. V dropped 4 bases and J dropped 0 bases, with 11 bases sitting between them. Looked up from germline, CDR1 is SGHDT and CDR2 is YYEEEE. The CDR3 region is CASSPGLFSYNEQFF. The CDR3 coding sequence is TGTGCCAGCAGCCCGGGACTGTTCTCCTACAATGAGCAGTTCTTC.

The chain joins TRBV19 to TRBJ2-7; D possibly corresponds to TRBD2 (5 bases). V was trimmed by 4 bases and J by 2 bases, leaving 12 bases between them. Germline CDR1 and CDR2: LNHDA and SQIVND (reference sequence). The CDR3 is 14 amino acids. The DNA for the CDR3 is TGTGCCAGTAGTACTGTGGCGGGTCCCTACGAGCAGTACTTC. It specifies CASSTVAGPYEQYF.

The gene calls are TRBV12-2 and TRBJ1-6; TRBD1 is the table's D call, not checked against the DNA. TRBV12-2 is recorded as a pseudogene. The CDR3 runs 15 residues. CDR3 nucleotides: TGTGCAAGTCGCTTACGGGACACTCTAAATTCACCCCTCCACTTT. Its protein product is CASRLRDTLNSPLHF.

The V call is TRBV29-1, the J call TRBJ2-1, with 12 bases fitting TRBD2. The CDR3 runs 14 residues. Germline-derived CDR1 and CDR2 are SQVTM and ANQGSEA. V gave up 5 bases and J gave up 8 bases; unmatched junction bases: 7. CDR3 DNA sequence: TGCAGCGTTAGGGCTAGCGGGAGGGCCCATGAGCAGTTCTTC. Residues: CSVRASGRAHEQFF.

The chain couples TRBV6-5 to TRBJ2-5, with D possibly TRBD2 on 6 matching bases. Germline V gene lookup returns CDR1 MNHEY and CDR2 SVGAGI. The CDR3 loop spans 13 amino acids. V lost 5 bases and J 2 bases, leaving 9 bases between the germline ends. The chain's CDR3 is CASSLASQETQYF. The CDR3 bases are TGTGCCAGCAGTCTAGCGAGTCAAGAGACCCAGTACTTC.

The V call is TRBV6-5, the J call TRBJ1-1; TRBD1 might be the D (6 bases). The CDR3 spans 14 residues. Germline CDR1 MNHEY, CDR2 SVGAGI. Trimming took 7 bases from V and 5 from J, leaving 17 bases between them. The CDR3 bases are TGTGCCAGCACCGCAAGTACAGGGTGGACTGAAGCTTTCTTT. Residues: CASTASTGWTEAFF.

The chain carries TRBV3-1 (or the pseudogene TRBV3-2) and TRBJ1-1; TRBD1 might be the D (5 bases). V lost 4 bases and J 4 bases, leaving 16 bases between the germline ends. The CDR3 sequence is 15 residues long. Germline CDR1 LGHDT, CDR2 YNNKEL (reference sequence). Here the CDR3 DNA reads TGTGCCAGCAGCCCCCCTTCCCGGGGGGGCACTGAAGCTTTCTTT. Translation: CASSPPSRGGTEAFF.

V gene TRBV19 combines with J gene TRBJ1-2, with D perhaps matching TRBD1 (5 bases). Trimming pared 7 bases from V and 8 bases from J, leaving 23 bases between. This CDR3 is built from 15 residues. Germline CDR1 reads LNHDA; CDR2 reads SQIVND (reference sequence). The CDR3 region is CASTQTRTSPRGYTF. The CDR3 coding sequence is TGTGCCAGTACCCAAACCCGGACATCCCCGAGGGGCTACACCTTC.

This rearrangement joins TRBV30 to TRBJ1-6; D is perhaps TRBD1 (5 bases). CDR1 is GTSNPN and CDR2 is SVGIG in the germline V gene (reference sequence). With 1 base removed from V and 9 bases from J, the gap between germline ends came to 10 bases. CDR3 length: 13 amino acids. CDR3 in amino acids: CAWSGGESSPLHF. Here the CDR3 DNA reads TGTGCCTGGAGTGGGGGGGAGAGTTCACCCCTCCACTTT.

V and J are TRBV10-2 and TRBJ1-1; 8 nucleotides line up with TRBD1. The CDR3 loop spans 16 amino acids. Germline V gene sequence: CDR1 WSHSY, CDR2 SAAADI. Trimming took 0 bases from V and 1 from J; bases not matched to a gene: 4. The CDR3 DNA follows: TGCGCCAGCAGTGAGTCGCAGGGGGCACGGAACACTGAAGCTTTCTTT. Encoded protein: CASSESQGARNTEAFF.

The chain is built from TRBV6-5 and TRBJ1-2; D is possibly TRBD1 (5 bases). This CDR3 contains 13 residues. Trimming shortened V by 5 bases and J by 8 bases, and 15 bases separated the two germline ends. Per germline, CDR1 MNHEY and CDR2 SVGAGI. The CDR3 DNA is TGTGCCAGCAGTCCGGACACCATAGGAGGCTACACCTTC. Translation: CASSPDTIGGYTF.

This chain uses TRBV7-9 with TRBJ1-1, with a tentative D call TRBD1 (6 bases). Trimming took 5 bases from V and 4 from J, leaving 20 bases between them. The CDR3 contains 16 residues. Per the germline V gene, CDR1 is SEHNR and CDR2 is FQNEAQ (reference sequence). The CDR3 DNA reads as TGTGCCAGCAGCCCCCTGGGGTCCCCAGGGGTCACTGAAGCTTTCTTT. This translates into CASSPLGSPGVTEAFF.

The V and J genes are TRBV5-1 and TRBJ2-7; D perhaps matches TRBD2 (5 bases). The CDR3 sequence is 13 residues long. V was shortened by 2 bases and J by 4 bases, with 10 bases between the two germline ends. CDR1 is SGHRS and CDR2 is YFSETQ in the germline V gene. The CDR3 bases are TGCGCCAGCAGCTTCGGGGATCAGTACGAGCAGTACTTC. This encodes CASSFGDQYEQYF. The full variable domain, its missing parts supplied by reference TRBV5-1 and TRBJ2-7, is KAGVTQTPRYLIKTRGQQVTLSCSPISGHRSVSWYQQTPGQGLQFLFEYFSETQRNKGNFPGRFSGRQFSNSRSEMNVSTLELGDSALYLCASSFGDQYEQYFGPGTRLTVT.

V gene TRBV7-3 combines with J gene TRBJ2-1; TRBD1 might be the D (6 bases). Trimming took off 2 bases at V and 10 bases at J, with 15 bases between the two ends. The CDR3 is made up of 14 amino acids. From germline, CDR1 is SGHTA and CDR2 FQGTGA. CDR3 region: CASSLQPGAGEQFF. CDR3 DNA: TGTGCCAGCAGCTTACAGCCAGGGGCCGGAGAGCAGTTCTTC.

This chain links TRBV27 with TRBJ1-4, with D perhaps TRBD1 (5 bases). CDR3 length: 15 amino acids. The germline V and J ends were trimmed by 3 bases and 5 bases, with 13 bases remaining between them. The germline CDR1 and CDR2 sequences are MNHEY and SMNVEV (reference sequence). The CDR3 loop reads CASSLDTLGNEKLFF. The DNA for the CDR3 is TGTGCCAGCAGTTTGGACACCCTGGGAAATGAAAAACTGTTTTTT.

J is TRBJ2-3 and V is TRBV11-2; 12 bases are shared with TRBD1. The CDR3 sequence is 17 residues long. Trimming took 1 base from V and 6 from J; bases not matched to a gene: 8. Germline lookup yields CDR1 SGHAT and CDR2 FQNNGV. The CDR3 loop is CASSLVSPGQGADTQYF. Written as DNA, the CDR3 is TGTGCCAGCAGCTTAGTATCACCGGGACAGGGGGCTGATACGCAGTATTTT. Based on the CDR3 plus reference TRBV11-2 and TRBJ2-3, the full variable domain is EAGVAQSPRYKIIEKRQSVAFWCNPISGHATLYWYQQILGQGPKLLIQFQNNGVVDDSQLPKDRFSAERLKGVDSTLKIQPAKLEDSAVYLCASSLVSPGQGADTQYFGPGTRLTVL.

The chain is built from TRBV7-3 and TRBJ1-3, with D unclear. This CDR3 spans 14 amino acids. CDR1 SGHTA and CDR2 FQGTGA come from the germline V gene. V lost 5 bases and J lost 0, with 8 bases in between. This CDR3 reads CASSPDYSGNTIYF. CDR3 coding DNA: TGTGCCAGCAGCCCAGACTACTCTGGAAACACCATATATTTT.

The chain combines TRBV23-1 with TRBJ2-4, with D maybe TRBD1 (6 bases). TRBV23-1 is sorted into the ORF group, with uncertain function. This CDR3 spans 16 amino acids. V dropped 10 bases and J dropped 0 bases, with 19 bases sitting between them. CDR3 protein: CATPLTGIPAKNIQYF. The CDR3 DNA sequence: TGCGCCACCCCCCTAACAGGGATCCCAGCCAAAAACATTCAGTACTTC.

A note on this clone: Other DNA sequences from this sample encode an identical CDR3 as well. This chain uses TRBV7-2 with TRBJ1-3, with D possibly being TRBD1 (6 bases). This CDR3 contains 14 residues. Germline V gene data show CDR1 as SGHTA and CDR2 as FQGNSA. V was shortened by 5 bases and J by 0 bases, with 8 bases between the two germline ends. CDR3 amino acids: CASSPRGSGNTIYF. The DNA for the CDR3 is TGTGCCAGCAGCCCCAGGGGCTCTGGAAACACCATATATTTT.

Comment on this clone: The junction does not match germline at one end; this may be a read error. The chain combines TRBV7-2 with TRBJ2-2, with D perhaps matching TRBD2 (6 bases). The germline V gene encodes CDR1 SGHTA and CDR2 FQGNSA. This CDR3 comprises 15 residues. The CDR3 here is CASSSAGGNPGELFF. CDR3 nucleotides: TGTGCCAGCAGCTCAGCCGGCGGGAACCCCGGGGAGCTGTTTTTT.

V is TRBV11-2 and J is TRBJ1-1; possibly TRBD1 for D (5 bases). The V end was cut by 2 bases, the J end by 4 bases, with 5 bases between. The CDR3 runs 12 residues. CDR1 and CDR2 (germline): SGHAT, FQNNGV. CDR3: CASSLRGTEAFF. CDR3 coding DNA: TGTGCCAGCAGCTTAAGGGGCACTGAAGCTTTCTTT.

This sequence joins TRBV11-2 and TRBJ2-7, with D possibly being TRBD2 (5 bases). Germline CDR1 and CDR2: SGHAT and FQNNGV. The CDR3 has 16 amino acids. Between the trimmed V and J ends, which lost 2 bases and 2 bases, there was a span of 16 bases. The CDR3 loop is CASSLPSGEIAYEQYF. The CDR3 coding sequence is TGTGCCAGCAGCTTACCGTCCGGGGAAATCGCCTACGAGCAGTACTTC.

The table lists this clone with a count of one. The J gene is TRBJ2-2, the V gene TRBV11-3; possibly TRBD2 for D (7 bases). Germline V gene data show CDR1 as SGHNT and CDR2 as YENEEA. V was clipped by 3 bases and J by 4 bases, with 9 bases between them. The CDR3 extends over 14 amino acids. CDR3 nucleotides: TGTGCCAGCAGCTTGGGGGGGCGCACCGGGGAGCTGTTTTTT. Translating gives CASSLGGRTGELFF.

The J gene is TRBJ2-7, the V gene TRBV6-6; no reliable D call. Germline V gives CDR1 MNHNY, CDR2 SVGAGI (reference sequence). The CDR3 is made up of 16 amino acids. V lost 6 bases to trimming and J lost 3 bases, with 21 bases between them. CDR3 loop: CASSSVHKVVNYEQYF. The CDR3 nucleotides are TGTGCCAGCAGCAGCGTCCATAAGGTGGTGAACTACGAGCAGTACTTC.